These T cell receptor beta chains were read from a single sample in a study of control samples from healthy donors and cancer patients. Sequencing was performed with immunoSEQ multiplex PCR; in TCRdb, only in-frame clones are kept and a portion is missing. The sample carries about 180,000 clones, approximately 92% recorded once. Sequences were obtained from blood. Receptors were obtained from a woman in her forties in good health. The CDR3 runs from the conserved cysteine through the conserved F or W. A D gene is named only where the DNA matches it firmly. Only part of the rows carry a size: once, few, many, or a class if the clone is expanded.

j_call d_call clone_size v_call cdr3_length cdr3_nt cdr3_aa
TRBJ2-1 TRBD2 NA TRBV7-9 14 TGTGCCACCCCCGAACTAGCGGGGGGGGGTGAGCAGTTCTTC CATPELAGGGEQFF
TRBJ2-1 NA NA TRBV6-1 16 TGTGCCAGCAGTGAAATCCCCCCCGGGAGCCACAATGAGCAGTTCTTC CASSEIPPGSHNEQFF
TRBJ2-3 TRBD2 NA TRBV10-3 15 TGTGCCATCAGTGCCCGGGGGGAAAGCACAGATACGCAGTATTTT CAISARGESTDTQYF
TRBJ2-7 NA NA TRBV13 13 TGTGCCAGCAGCTTAGAGGCAGCCTACGAGCAGTACTTC CASSLEAAYEQYF
TRBJ1-1 NA NA TRBV21-1 14 TGTGCCAGCAGCGAAGGGGGGACCTGCCCTGAAGCTTTCTTT CASSEGGTCPEAFF
TRBJ1-2 NA NA TRBV29-1 12 TGCAGCGTTGTGATTGTAAACTATGGCTACACCTTC CSVVIVNYGYTF
TRBJ1-1 NA NA TRBV10-3 14 TGTGCCATCAGTGAGCGGGGCGAGAGCACTGAAGCTTTCTTT CAISERGESTEAFF
TRBJ2-5 NA NA TRBV2 12 TGTGCCAGCTCGGGACACGGAGAGACCCAGTACTTC CASSGHGETQYF
TRBJ1-5 NA NA TRBV29-1 13 TGCAGCGTTGGTAACAGGGACGGGCAGCCCCAGCATTTT CSVGNRDGQPQHF
TRBJ2-7 NA NA TRBV19 14 TGTGCCAGTAGTGTCGTCAGGGGCTCCTACGAGCAGTACTTC CASSVVRGSYEQYF
TRBJ1-2 NA NA TRBV13 13 TGTGCCAGCAGCTTTCAGAGTCAGGAAGGCTACACCTTC CASSFQSQEGYTF
TRBJ1-6 NA NA TRBV5-6 14 TGTGCCAGCAGCTTGGCAGGGGATGGCTCACCCCTCCACTTT CASSLAGDGSPLHF
TRBJ1-2 TRBD1 NA TRBV24-1 13 TGTGCCACCAGTGATCACAGGGGCGACGGCTACACCTTC CATSDHRGDGYTF
TRBJ1-5 NA few TRBV19 14 TGTGCCAGTAGTACAAACTACCAGGGTCAGCCCCAGCATTTT CASSTNYQGQPQHF
TRBJ2-3 NA NA TRBV15 12 TGTGCCACCGACAGGCCGCCGGATACGCAGTATTTT CATDRPPDTQYF
TRBJ1-3 TRBD1 NA TRBV3-1/TRBV3-2 15 TGTGCCAGCAGCCAGGGACAGGCGACTGGAAACACCATATATTTT CASSQGQATGNTIYF
TRBJ2-3 TRBD1 NA TRBV6-2/TRBV6-3 13 TGTGCCAGCAGCGCACAGGGGTGGGATACGCAGTATTTT CASSAQGWDTQYF
TRBJ2-5 TRBD1 NA TRBV4-2 16 TGTGCCAGCAGCCAAGATTTTAGGACAGGGGGAGAGGCCCAGTACTTC CASSQDFRTGGEAQYF
TRBJ2-6 NA NA TRBV21-1 14 TGTGCCAGCAGCAACAACGCGGGGGCCAACGTCCTGACTTTC CASSNNAGANVLTF
TRBJ1-1 TRBD1 NA TRBV7-2 16 TGTGCCAGCAGCTTCCTCTCCGGGACAGGGAACACTGAAGCTTTCTTT CASSFLSGTGNTEAFF
TRBJ1-5 TRBD1 NA TRBV6-2/TRBV6-3 19 TGTGCCAGCAGTTACGTTCGAGACAGGGGGCTATTAGGCAATCAGCCCCAGCATTTT CASSYVRDRGLLGNQPQHF
TRBJ1-5 NA NA TRBV27 17 TGTGCCAGCAGCCCGGCGGGGGGCACGTTTAACAATCAGCCCCAGCATTTT CASSPAGGTFNNQPQHF
TRBJ1-3 TRBD1 NA TRBV2 13 TGTGCCAGCAGGGGACAGGGAGGAAACACCATATATTTT CASRGQGGNTIYF
TRBJ1-3 NA NA TRBV10-2 13 TGCGCCAGCGCCCGGGGGGTTGGAAACACCATATATTTT CASARGVGNTIYF
TRBJ1-5 NA NA TRBV19 15 TGTGCCAGTAACACCCGGGACGGATTCAATCAGCCCCAGCATTTT CASNTRDGFNQPQHF
TRBJ2-7 NA NA TRBV7-8 14 TGTGCCAGCAGCCCCCGGGCAGGGTTCTACGAGCAGTACTTC CASSPRAGFYEQYF
TRBJ1-5 NA NA TRBV19 16 TGTGCCAGTAGTATAGTTGGGACAATTCTTGGTCAGCCCCAGCATTTT CASSIVGTILGQPQHF
TRBJ1-1 TRBD1 NA TRBV4-1 17 TGCGCCAGCAGCCAAGGTGCAGGGGGCGAGCTGAACACTGAAGCTTTCTTT CASSQGAGGELNTEAFF
TRBJ1-2 NA once TRBV19 15 TGTGCCAGTAGTATCCCAGGGGACGGCCACTATGGCTACACCTTC CASSIPGDGHYGYTF